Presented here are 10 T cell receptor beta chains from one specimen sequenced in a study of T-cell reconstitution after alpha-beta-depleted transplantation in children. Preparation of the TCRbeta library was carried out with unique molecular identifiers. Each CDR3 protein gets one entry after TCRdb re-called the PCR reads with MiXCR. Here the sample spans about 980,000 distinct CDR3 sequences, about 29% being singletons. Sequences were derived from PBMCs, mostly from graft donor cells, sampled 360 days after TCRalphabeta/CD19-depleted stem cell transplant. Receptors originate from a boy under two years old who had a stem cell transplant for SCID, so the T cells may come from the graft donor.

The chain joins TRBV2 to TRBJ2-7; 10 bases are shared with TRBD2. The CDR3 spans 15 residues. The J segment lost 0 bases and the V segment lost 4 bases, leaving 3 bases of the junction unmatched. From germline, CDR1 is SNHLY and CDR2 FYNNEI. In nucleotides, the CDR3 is TGTGCCAGCAGTGTTAGCGGGGGGCGCTCCTACGAGCAGTACTTC. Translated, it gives CASSVSGGRSYEQYF.

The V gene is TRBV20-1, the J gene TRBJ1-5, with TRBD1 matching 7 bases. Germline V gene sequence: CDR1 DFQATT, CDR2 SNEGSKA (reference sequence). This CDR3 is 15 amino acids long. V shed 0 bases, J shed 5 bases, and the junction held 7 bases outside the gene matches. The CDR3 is CSARDRAGGHQPQHF. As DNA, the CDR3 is TGCAGTGCTAGAGATCGGGCAGGGGGTCATCAGCCCCAGCATTTT.

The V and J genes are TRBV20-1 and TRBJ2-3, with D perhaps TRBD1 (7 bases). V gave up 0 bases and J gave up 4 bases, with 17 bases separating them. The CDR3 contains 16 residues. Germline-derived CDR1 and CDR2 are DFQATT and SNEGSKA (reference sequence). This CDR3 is CSARDGGGPPADTQYF. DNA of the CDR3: TGCAGTGCTAGAGATGGAGGGGGCCCCCCGGCAGATACGCAGTATTTT.

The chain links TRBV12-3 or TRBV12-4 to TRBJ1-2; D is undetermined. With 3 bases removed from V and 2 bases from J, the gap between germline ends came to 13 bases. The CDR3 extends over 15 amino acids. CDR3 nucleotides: TGTGCCAGCAGTTTCCTTCCCCTACCGAACTATGGCTACACCTTC. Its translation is CASSFLPLPNYGYTF.

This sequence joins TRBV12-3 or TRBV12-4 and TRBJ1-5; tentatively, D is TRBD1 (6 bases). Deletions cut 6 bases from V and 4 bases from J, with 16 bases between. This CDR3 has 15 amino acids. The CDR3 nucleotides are TGTGCCAGCAGGGAACAGGGTATTGGTAATCAGCCCCAGCATTTT. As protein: CASREQGIGNQPQHF.

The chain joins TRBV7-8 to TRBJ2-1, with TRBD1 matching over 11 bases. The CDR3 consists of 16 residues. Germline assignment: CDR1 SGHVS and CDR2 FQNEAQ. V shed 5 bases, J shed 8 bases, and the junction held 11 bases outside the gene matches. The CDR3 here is CASSTWTGGVGDEQFF. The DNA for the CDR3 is TGTGCCAGCAGCACCTGGACAGGGGGCGTGGGAGATGAGCAGTTCTTC.

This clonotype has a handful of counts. The CDR3 is CASSLGPDRSKETQYF. CDR3 nucleotide sequence: TGCGCCAGCAGCTTGGGCCCCGACAGGTCTAAAGAGACCCAGTACTTC. The chain links TRBV5-1 to TRBJ2-5; TRBD1 might be the D (6 bases). V was shortened by 0 bases and J by 3 bases, with 15 bases between the two germline ends. The CDR3 has 16 residues. Germline loops: CDR1 SGHRS, CDR2 YFSETQ.

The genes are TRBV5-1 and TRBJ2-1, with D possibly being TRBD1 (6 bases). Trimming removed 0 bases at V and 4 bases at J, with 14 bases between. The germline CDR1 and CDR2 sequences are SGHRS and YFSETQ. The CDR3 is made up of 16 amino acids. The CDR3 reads CASSLGGLTSYNEQFF. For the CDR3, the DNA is TGCGCCAGCAGCTTGGGGGGGCTCACCTCTTACAATGAGCAGTTCTTC. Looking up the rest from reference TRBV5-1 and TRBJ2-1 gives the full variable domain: KAGVTQTPRYLIKTRGQQVTLSCSPISGHRSVSWYQQTPGQGLQFLFEYFSETQRNKGNFPGRFSGRQFSNSRSEMNVSTLELGDSALYLCASSLGGLTSYNEQFFGPGTRLTVL.

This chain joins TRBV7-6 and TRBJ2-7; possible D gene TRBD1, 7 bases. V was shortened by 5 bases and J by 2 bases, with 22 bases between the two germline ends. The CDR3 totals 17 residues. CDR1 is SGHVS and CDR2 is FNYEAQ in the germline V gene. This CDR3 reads CASSRGTANYIAYEQYF. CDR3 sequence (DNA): TGTGCCAGCAGCCGGGGGACAGCCAATTATATAGCCTACGAGCAGTACTTC. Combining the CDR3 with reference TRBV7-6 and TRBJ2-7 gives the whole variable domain GAGVSQSPRYKVTKRGQDVALRCDPISGHVSLYWYRQALGQGPEFLTYFNYEAQQDKSGLPNDRFSAERPEGSISTLTIQRTEQRDSAMYRCASSRGTANYIAYEQYFGPGTRLTVT.

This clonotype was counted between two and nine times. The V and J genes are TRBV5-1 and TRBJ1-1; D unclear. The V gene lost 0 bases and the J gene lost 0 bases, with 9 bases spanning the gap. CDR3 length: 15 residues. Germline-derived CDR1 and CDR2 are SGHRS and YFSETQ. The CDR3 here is CASSLAGMMNTEAFF. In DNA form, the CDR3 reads TGCGCCAGCAGCTTGGCCGGGATGATGAACACTGAAGCTTTCTTT.